This section outlines one T cell receptor beta chain sequence together with its context. The data are from a study of blood T cell repertoires in COVID-19. Study overall: Spain, Italy and the United States supplied samples that represented acute and convalescent COVID-19. PBMCs, B-cell-depleted T cells, or T cells provided the cDNA or gDNA that made up the material.

The length of the CDR3 is 16 residues. V shed 2 bases and J shed 3 bases, with 16 bases lying between them. Germline V lookup: CDR1 MNHEY, CDR2 SVGEGT. As processed by the authors: Estimates of nucleated cell counts were drawn from the amplification of reference gene primers. Clones were sequenced by immunoSEQ multiplex PCR, and TCRdb holds only the in-frame ones, with some missing. V, J and clone size were drawn from that table, and D and trimming were deduced from the DNA. The sample consists of roughly 240,000 clones, roughly 84% of them appearing once. The chain is built from TRBV6-2 or TRBV6-3 and TRBJ1-2, with D possibly TRBD1 on 6 matching bases. Sequencing was performed on peripheral blood. The clonotype originates from a man in his forties or fifties who had recovered from COVID-19. CDR3 amino acids: CASSYDPPRTDYGYTF. For the CDR3, the DNA is TGTGCCAGCAGTTACGACCCTCCCCGGACAGACTATGGCTACACCTTC.